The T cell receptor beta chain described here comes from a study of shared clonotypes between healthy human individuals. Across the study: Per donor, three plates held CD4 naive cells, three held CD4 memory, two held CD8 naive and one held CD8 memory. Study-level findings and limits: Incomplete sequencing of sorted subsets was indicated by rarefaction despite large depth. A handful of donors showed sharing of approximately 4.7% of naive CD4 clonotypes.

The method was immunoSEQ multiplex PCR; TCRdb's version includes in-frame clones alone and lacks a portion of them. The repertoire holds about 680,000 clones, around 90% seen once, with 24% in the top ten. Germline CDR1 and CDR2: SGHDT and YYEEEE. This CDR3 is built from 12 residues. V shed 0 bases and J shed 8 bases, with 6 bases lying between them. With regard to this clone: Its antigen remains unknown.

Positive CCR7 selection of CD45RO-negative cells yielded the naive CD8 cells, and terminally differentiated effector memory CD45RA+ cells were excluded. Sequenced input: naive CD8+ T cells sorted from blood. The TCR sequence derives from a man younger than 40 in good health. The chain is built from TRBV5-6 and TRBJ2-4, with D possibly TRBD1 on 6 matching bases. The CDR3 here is CASSLGTDIQYF. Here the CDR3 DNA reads TGTGCCAGCAGCTTGGGGACAGACATTCAGTACTTC.